This TCR beta chain was profiled in a study of beta chain features in type 1 diabetes. Overall study findings and caveats: There was a moderate but significant shortening of TCRB CDR3s in all four CD4+ subsets of Type 1 diabetes patients.

As regards this clone: What it binds is not known.

The CDR3 loop spans 14 amino acids. The germline V gene encodes CDR1 GTSNPN and CDR2 SVGIG (reference sequence). V was pared by 3 bases and J by 1 base, with 10 bases between. Of the isolated RNA, all was reverse transcribed, and so the sequenced material was expressed TCRB transcripts. Sequencing was performed with immunoSEQ multiplex PCR; in TCRdb, only in-frame clones are kept and a portion is missing. This table holds some 330,000 clones, roughly an eighth found once. This rearrangement joins TRBV30 to TRBJ2-1; possibly TRBD1 for D (6 bases). The sequenced material came from naive CD4+ T cells from blood. This TCR was recovered from a woman aged 18-29 years with type 1 diabetes. The CDR3 is CAWRSGASYNEQFF. The CDR3 DNA sequence: TGTGCCTGGAGATCAGGGGCGTCCTACAATGAGCAGTTCTTC.